Each of the 31 T cell receptor beta chains below was sequenced from the same sample in a study of tissue T cells after allogeneic stem cell transplantation. Clones were sequenced by immunoSEQ multiplex PCR, and TCRdb holds only the in-frame ones, with some missing. Of 20,000 to 30,000 clones listed, about 73% are singletons. This specimen was tissue from the ileum, taken at autopsy. These receptors came from a female donor older than 55 with lung cancer.

This chain connects TRBV18 to TRBJ2-5; D is unresolved. This CDR3 region has 12 residues. Trimming removed 5 bases from V and 2 bases from J, with 6 bases in between. CDR1 and CDR2 (germline): KGHSH, LQKENI. For the CDR3, the DNA is TGTGCCAGCTCATCGTTTCAAGAGACCCAGTACTTC. It encodes CASSSFQETQYF.

In its sample, this clone ranks as large. The chain joins TRBV6-2 or TRBV6-3 to TRBJ2-1, with unresolved D. Germline CDR1 reads MNHEY; CDR2 reads SVGEGT. The V end was cut by 6 bases, the J end by 1 base, with 19 bases between. The CDR3 covers 17 residues. The CDR3 DNA reads as TGTGCCAGCAGCCCATCCCCCCCTAGTAGATCCTACAATGAGCAGTTCTTC. This gives the protein CASSPSPPSRSYNEQFF.

The table lists this clone with a few counts. The V gene is TRBV2, the J gene TRBJ1-1, with unresolved D. CDR1 is SNHLY, CDR2 FYNNEI, per germline. The CDR3 sequence is 12 residues long. The ends were cut back, 2 bases at V and 10 bases at J, with 11 bases in the middle. The CDR3 coding sequence is TGTGCCAGCAGTGAATCGGCGAGAAGAGCTTTCTTT. Translation gives CASSESARRAFF. The full variable domain, rest sourced from reference TRBV2 and TRBJ1-1, is EPEVTQTPSHQVTQMGQEVILRCVPISNHLYFYWYRQILGQKVEFLVSFYNNEISEKSEIFDDQFSVERPDGSNFTLKIRSTKLEDSAMYFCASSESARRAFFGQGTRLTVV.

A few counts support this clone. The gene calls are TRBV5-6 and TRBJ2-7; 7 bases line up with TRBD1. This CDR3 has 14 amino acids. Trimming removed 4 bases from V and 2 bases from J; junction bases left unmatched: 6. In germline, CDR1 is SGHDT, CDR2 YYEEEE. In nucleotides, the CDR3 is TGTGCCAGCAGCCCGGACAGGAATACCTACGAGCAGTACTTC. Translating it yields CASSPDRNTYEQYF.

The chain is built from TRBV18 and TRBJ2-3, with 9 nucleotides matching TRBD1. Germline trimming cut 3 bases from V and 4 bases from J; bases unmatched to any gene: 5. From germline, CDR1 is KGHSH and CDR2 LQKENI. There are 15 residues in the CDR3. CDR3 nucleotides: TGTGCCAGCTCACCCGGGACAGGGTATGCAGATACGCAGTATTTT. This sequence encodes CASSPGTGYADTQYF. Full variable domain (outside the CDR3, taken from reference TRBV18 and TRBJ2-3): NAGVMQNPRHLVRRRGQEARLRCSPMKGHSHVYWYRQLPEEGLKFMVYLQKENIIDESGMPKERFSAEFPKEGPSILRIQQVVRGDSAAYFCASSPGTGYADTQYFGPGTRLTVL.

This chain uses TRBV28 with TRBJ1-2, with D perhaps matching TRBD1 (5 bases). The CDR3 has 14 amino acids. Germline V gene sequence: CDR1 MDHEN, CDR2 SYDVKM. V lost 5 bases and J 4 bases, leaving 14 bases between the germline ends. CDR3 in DNA: TGTGCCAGCAGTCCGGCAGGGCAGGTCTATGGCTACACCTTC. Protein: CASSPAGQVYGYTF.

The gene calls are TRBV9 and TRBJ2-5; D call uncertain. CDR3 length: 15 amino acids. Germline V gene sequence: CDR1 SGDLS, CDR2 YYNGEE. Deletions cut 0 bases from V and 2 bases from J, with 11 bases between. The CDR3 region has the DNA TGTGCCAGCAGCGTAGGCGGTACTCATCAAGAGACCCAGTACTTC. As protein: CASSVGGTHQETQYF. Filled out from reference TRBV9 and TRBJ2-5, the complete variable domain reads DSGVTQTPKHLITATGQRVTLRCSPRSGDLSVYWYQQSLDQGLQFLIQYYNGEERAKGNILERFSAQQFPDLHSELNLSSLELGDSALYFCASSVGGTHQETQYFGPGTRLLVL.

The V gene is TRBV2, the J gene TRBJ2-1; 7 bases match TRBD2. Losses at the gene ends were 7 bases for V and 8 bases for J; bases not matched to a gene: 11. This CDR3 comprises 14 residues. Germline-derived CDR1 and CDR2 are SNHLY and FYNNEI. The DNA for the CDR3 is TGTGCCAGCAAAGGCGGGCGGGAGCGCCATGAGCAGTTCTTC. Translation gives CASKGGRERHEQFF.

The chain recombines TRBV3-1 (or the pseudogene TRBV3-2) with TRBJ1-3; no reliable D call. CDR1 and CDR2 from the germline V gene are LGHDT and YNNKEL (reference sequence). Trimming stripped 4 bases from V and 1 base from J, with 5 bases between. CDR3 size: 13 residues. This chain's CDR3 is CASSRLSGNTIYF. CDR3 DNA sequence: TGTGCCAGCAGCCGTCTATCTGGAAACACCATATATTTT.

This sequence joins TRBV11-2 and TRBJ1-1, with D maybe TRBD1 (6 bases). The CDR3 totals 14 residues. Germline CDR1 reads SGHAT; CDR2 reads FQNNGV. The V and J ends lost 8 bases and 4 bases respectively, with 17 bases between them. For the CDR3, the DNA is TGTGCCAGCGGAACACAGGGATGGAGCACTGAAGCTTTCTTT. Translated, it gives CASGTQGWSTEAFF. Based on the CDR3 plus reference TRBV11-2 and TRBJ1-1, the full variable domain is EAGVAQSPRYKIIEKRQSVAFWCNPISGHATLYWYQQILGQGPKLLIQFQNNGVVDDSQLPKDRFSAERLKGVDSTLKIQPAKLEDSAVYLCASGTQGWSTEAFFGQGTRLTVV.

This rearrangement joins TRBV6-6 to TRBJ2-7; a weak D match, TRBD2 (6 bases). V shed 2 bases and J shed 1 base, with 12 bases lying between them. Germline CDR1 is MNHNY and CDR2 is SVGAGI (reference sequence). This CDR3 region has 15 residues. The CDR3 DNA is TGTGCCAGCAGTTACCTGGCGGGGAGTTCCTACGAGCAGTACTTC. It is translated as CASSYLAGSSYEQYF.

This clone occurred once. V and J are TRBV5-1 and TRBJ2-7; D is unresolved. Trimming removed 5 bases from V and 5 bases from J, with 23 bases in between. The germline CDR1 and CDR2 sequences are SGHRS and YFSETQ. The CDR3 totals 16 residues. For the CDR3, the DNA is TGCGCCAGCAGTTTTTCTTTGCCTCTTACCATCCACGAGCAGTACTTC. It yields the protein CASSFSLPLTIHEQYF. Drawing the rest from reference TRBV5-1 and TRBJ2-7, the complete variable domain is KAGVTQTPRYLIKTRGQQVTLSCSPISGHRSVSWYQQTPGQGLQFLFEYFSETQRNKGNFPGRFSGRQFSNSRSEMNVSTLELGDSALYLCASSFSLPLTIHEQYFGPGTRLTVT.

The J gene is TRBJ2-7, the V gene TRBV14; unclear D gene. CDR3 length: 13 amino acids. The V end was cut by 4 bases, the J end by 2 bases, with 9 bases between. Looked up from germline, CDR1 is SGHDN and CDR2 is FVKESK. CDR3 sequence (DNA): TGTGCCAGCAGCCTGACATTGGCCTACGAGCAGTACTTC. It is translated as CASSLTLAYEQYF.

This clone was counted only a few times. The chain uses TRBV11-3 and TRBJ1-1; D gene ambiguous. Germline V lookup: CDR1 SGHNT, CDR2 YENEEA. The CDR3 length is 13 residues. The V gene lost 3 bases and the J gene lost 1 base, with 6 bases spanning the gap. CDR3 amino acids: CASSLRRNTEAFF. CDR3 DNA: TGTGCCAGCAGCTTGAGAAGGAACACTGAAGCTTTCTTT.

This clone was recorded a few times. V usage is TRBV6-1 and J usage is TRBJ2-7; TRBD2 matches 8 bases. The junction had 12 bases not matched to a gene; V was cut back by 4 bases and J by 4 bases. The CDR3 runs 16 residues. CDR1 MNHNS and CDR2 SASEGT come from the germline V gene. The CDR3 region is CASSVQFREGFYEQYF. DNA for the CDR3: TGTGCCAGCAGTGTGCAATTCCGGGAGGGTTTTTACGAGCAGTACTTC.

The chain joins TRBV5-1 to TRBJ2-1; D uncertain. The V and J ends lost 0 bases and 8 bases respectively, with 9 bases between them. Per germline, CDR1 SGHRS and CDR2 YFSETQ. The CDR3 has 13 residues. This CDR3 reads CASSLAGYDEQFF. CDR3 nucleotides: TGCGCCAGCAGCTTGGCCGGGTACGATGAGCAGTTCTTC.

This clone appeared a few times. The V call is TRBV6-5, the J call TRBJ1-2; weak D call: TRBD1 (5 bases). V lost 2 bases and J 9 bases, leaving 16 bases between the germline ends. The CDR3 runs 14 residues. CDR1 and CDR2 from the germline V gene are MNHEY and SVGAGI. DNA of the CDR3: TGTGCCAGCAGTTACAACCACGACAGTACGAGCTACACCTTC. Its translation: CASSYNHDSTSYTF.

The chain links TRBV30 to TRBJ2-2; no reliable D call. V shed 5 bases and J shed 7 bases, with 8 bases lying between them. Germline CDR1 is GTSNPN and CDR2 is SVGIG (reference sequence). This CDR3 comprises 11 residues. Here the CDR3 reads CAWGIGGELFF. Here the CDR3 DNA reads TGTGCCTGGGGTATCGGCGGGGAGCTGTTTTTT.

V is TRBV7-2 and J is TRBJ1-6, with D unresolved. V was trimmed by 6 bases and J by 0 bases, leaving 15 bases between them. The V gene's germline CDR1 is SGHTA and CDR2 FQGNSA. The CDR3 is 17 amino acids. DNA of the CDR3: TGTGCCAGCAGTCGTGTGGCAACGGGCTCCTATAATTCACCCCTCCACTTT. It yields the protein CASSRVATGSYNSPLHF.

J is TRBJ2-7 and V is TRBV27; D is unclear. In germline, CDR1 is MNHEY, CDR2 SMNVEV (reference sequence). V was cut by 5 bases and J by 0 bases, with 11 bases left in between. The length of the CDR3 is 14 residues. CDR3 sequence (DNA): TGTGCCAGCAGTCTCGCCGCGGCCTCCTACGAGCAGTACTTC. Encoded protein: CASSLAAASYEQYF.

The rearrangement joins TRBV18 to TRBJ2-2; 10 nucleotides agree with TRBD1. The trim removed 5 bases at V and 4 bases at J, leaving 10 bases unmatched. Looked up from germline, CDR1 is KGHSH and CDR2 is LQKENI. This CDR3 is 17 amino acids long. The DNA of the CDR3 is TGTGCCAGCTCATCACTTCCGGGACAGGGGCTCACCGGGGAGCTGTTTTTT. This sequence encodes CASSSLPGQGLTGELFF.

The chain joins TRBV4-2 to TRBJ2-3; no firm D call. CDR3 length: 19 residues. Trimming pared 3 bases from V and 5 bases from J, leaving 27 bases between. Germline CDR1 is LGHNA and CDR2 is YNFKEQ. The CDR3 sequence is CASSHFAAAGGSRGDTQYF. The CDR3 DNA reads TGTGCCAGCAGCCATTTCGCCGCGGCTGGCGGATCACGAGGAGATACGCAGTATTTT.

The chain couples TRBV19 to TRBJ2-2; a possible D gene is TRBD2 (5 bases). The CDR3 has 14 amino acids. Germline CDR1 is LNHDA and CDR2 is SQIVND (reference sequence). Trimming pared 2 bases from V and 4 bases from J, leaving 8 bases between. In DNA, the CDR3 is TGTGCCAGTAGTATACTGGGGAGCACCGGGGAGCTGTTTTTT. Translating it yields CASSILGSTGELFF.

The chain is built from TRBV4-2 and TRBJ1-4; D unclear. CDR3 size: 18 residues. V was clipped by 1 base and J by 0 bases, with 15 bases between them. The germline V gene encodes CDR1 LGHNA and CDR2 YNFKEQ. The CDR3 loop reads CASSQGLGVEATNEKLFF. The CDR3 DNA follows: TGTGCCAGCAGCCAAGGTTTGGGCGTCGAGGCAACTAATGAAAAACTGTTTTTT.

This clone was recorded only once. The chain employs TRBV6-6 and TRBJ2-7; TRBD2 matches at 9 bases. The germline V gene has CDR1 MNHNY and CDR2 SVGAGI (reference sequence). The V gene end was trimmed by 7 bases and the J gene end by 2 bases; junction bases not matched to a gene: 3. This CDR3 has 13 amino acids. Here the CDR3 DNA reads TGTGCCAGCAAACTAGCGGGCCCCTACGAGCAGTACTTC. Amino acids: CASKLAGPYEQYF.

The CDR3 reads CASSPGTGAPNEQFF. The CDR3 nucleotides read TGTGCCAGCAGCCCCGGGACAGGGGCCCCCAATGAGCAGTTCTTC. This chain joins TRBV7-2 and TRBJ2-1; 10 positions match TRBD1. Looked up from germline, CDR1 is SGHTA and CDR2 is FQGNSA. The junction had 7 bases not matched to a gene; V was cut back by 5 bases and J by 6 bases. The CDR3 totals 15 residues. Drawing the rest from reference TRBV7-2 and TRBJ2-1, the complete variable domain is GAGVSQSPSNKVTEKGKDVELRCDPISGHTALYWYRQSLGQGLEFLIYFQGNSAPDKSGLPSDRFSAERTGGSVSTLTIQRTQQEDSAVYLCASSPGTGAPNEQFFGPGTRLTVL.

The gene calls are TRBV12-1 and TRBJ2-3; the table assigns TRBD2, which was not confirmed against the DNA. TRBV12-1 is a pseudogene. The CDR3 has 18 residues. The CDR3 region has the DNA TGTGCCAGCTCAGCGGGATTCCTTAGCGGGGGGGGGACAGATACGCAGTATTTT. Encoded protein: CASSAGFLSGGGTDTQYF.

The gene calls are TRBV12-3 or TRBV12-4 and TRBJ2-7; D perhaps matches TRBD1 (5 bases). This CDR3 is 13 amino acids long. Trimming shortened V by 3 bases and J by 3 bases, and 9 bases separated the two germline ends. CDR3 sequence: CASSFWGVYEQYF. In DNA form, the CDR3 reads TGTGCCAGCAGTTTCTGGGGCGTCTACGAGCAGTACTTC.

This chain connects TRBV3-1 (or the pseudogene TRBV3-2) to TRBJ1-1; tentative D call: TRBD1 (6 bases). There are 14 residues in the CDR3. Per germline, CDR1 LGHDT and CDR2 YNNKEL (reference sequence). The V end was cut by 1 base, the J end by 7 bases, with 13 bases between. In DNA form, the CDR3 reads TGTGCCAGCAGCCAAGGGGGGGCAGGGCTTGAAGCTTTCTTT. Its translation: CASSQGGAGLEAFF.

The V and J genes are TRBV18 and TRBJ2-1; 12 bases map to TRBD2. The CDR3 consists of 16 residues. Germline values: CDR1 KGHSH, CDR2 LQKENI. The ends lost 4 bases at V and 7 bases at J; junction bases unmatched: 8. CDR3 protein: CASSLAASGRANEQFF. The DNA of the CDR3 is TGTGCCAGCTCACTAGCGGCTAGCGGGAGGGCGAATGAGCAGTTCTTC.

The chain uses TRBV7-7 and TRBJ1-3; perhaps TRBD1 as D (5 bases). Looked up from germline, CDR1 is SSHAT and CDR2 is FNYEAQ (reference sequence). Trimming took 5 bases from V and 4 from J, leaving 15 bases between them. The CDR3 has 15 amino acids. This CDR3 reads CASSPGDSLGNTIYF. The DNA of the CDR3 is TGTGCCAGCAGCCCCGGAGACAGCTTGGGAAACACCATATATTTT.